A selection of T cell receptor beta chains follows, all from one sample in a study of T cells in Graves' hyperthyroidism and ophthalmopathy. TCRdb itself ran the multiplex PCR reads through MiXCR, one entry per CDR3 protein. Of 350,000 to 400,000 distinct CDR3 sequences listed, under 20% are singletons. Specimen: blood. Receptors were obtained from a woman aged 18 to 35 with Graves' hyperthyroidism. CDR3s include the opening cysteine and the closing phenylalanine or tryptophan. A D gene is named only where the DNA matches it firmly. For some rows the clone size is stated as once, few or many, or as a class when expanded; others skip it.

d_gene	j_gene	len	v_gene	abundance	CDR3aa	CDR3nt
NA	TRBJ2-7	12	TRBV20-1	many	CSAPSELYEQYF	TGCAGTGCCCCGAGTGAACTCTACGAGCAGTACTTC
NA	TRBJ1-1	14	TRBV7-3	many	CASSLAHSGPEAFF	TGTGCCAGCAGCTTAGCTCATTCGGGCCCTGAAGCTTTCTTT
NA	TRBJ1-5	15	TRBV2	few	CASKGRRDSNQPQHF	TGTGCCAGCAAGGGTCGGAGGGATAGCAATCAGCCCCAGCATTTT
TRBD1	TRBJ1-1	15	TRBV5-1	many	CASSLTGVMDTEAFF	TGCGCCAGCAGCCTCACAGGGGTGATGGACACTGAAGCTTTCTTT
NA	TRBJ2-7	16	TRBV18	NA	CASSPSRRVEVYEQYF	TGTGCCAGCTCACCATCCCGCAGGGTAGAAGTCTACGAGCAGTACTTC
TRBD2	TRBJ2-2	17	TRBV12-3/TRBV12-4	NA	CASSLRQGLARTGELFF	TGTGCCAGCAGTCTACGCCAGGGACTAGCGAGAACCGGGGAGCTGTTTTTT
TRBD1	TRBJ1-1	15	TRBV27	many	CASSIYGQGRTEAFF	TGTGCCAGCAGTATATATGGACAGGGGCGGACTGAAGCTTTCTTT
TRBD1	TRBJ1-2	14	TRBV30	NA	CAWGRTGENYGYTF	TGTGCCTGGGGTCGGACAGGGGAAAACTATGGCTACACCTTC
TRBD1	TRBJ1-5	14	TRBV9	few	CASSQGQGHQPQHF	TGTGCCAGCAGCCAAGGACAGGGGCATCAGCCCCAGCATTTT
NA	TRBJ2-7	16	TRBV6-5	NA	CASSYYPQTDLYEQYF	TGTGCCAGCAGTTACTACCCCCAGACAGATCTTTACGAGCAGTACTTC
TRBD2	TRBJ2-7	14	TRBV7-3	many	CASSMGLAGSEQYF	TGTGCCAGCAGCATGGGACTAGCTGGGAGCGAGCAGTACTTC
NA	TRBJ1-5	15	TRBV6-2/TRBV6-3	few	CASSLGGFVNQPQHF	TGTGCCAGCAGTTTGGGCGGCTTTGTCAATCAGCCCCAGCATTTT
NA	TRBJ1-1	13	TRBV30	many	CAWSPRTYTEAFF	TGTGCCTGGAGTCCCAGGACCTACACTGAAGCTTTCTTT
NA	TRBJ2-6	18	TRBV18	NA	CASSPKGDSYSGANVLTF	TGTGCCAGCTCACCGAAGGGGGATTCCTACTCTGGGGCCAACGTCCTGACTTTC
NA	TRBJ1-5	14	TRBV2	many	CASSDSYSNQPQHF	TGTGCCAGCAGTGACAGCTATAGCAATCAGCCCCAGCATTTT
NA	TRBJ1-2	14	TRBV27	few	CASSLGGPKSGYTF	TGTGCCAGCAGCCTCGGGGGACCAAAGTCGGGCTACACCTTC
NA	TRBJ1-2	13	TRBV6-1	NA	CASSELVGYGYTF	TGTGCCAGCAGTGAATTGGTGGGTTATGGCTACACCTTC
TRBD1	TRBJ1-1	13	TRBV30	many	CAWSVTGGTEAFF	TGTGCCTGGAGTGTAACAGGGGGCACTGAAGCTTTCTTT
TRBD1	TRBJ1-1	13	TRBV29-1	many	CSVVRGLNTEAFF	TGCAGCGTTGTAAGGGGGCTGAACACTGAAGCTTTCTTT
NA	TRBJ2-5	15	TRBV4-1	many	CASSQVMDFQETQYF	TGCGCCAGCAGCCAGGTGATGGACTTTCAAGAGACCCAGTACTTC
NA	TRBJ2-7	13	TRBV2	many	CASSGAASYEQYF	TGTGCCAGCAGTGGCGCGGCCTCCTACGAGCAGTACTTC
TRBD1	TRBJ1-3	14	TRBV2	once	CASRGGTAGNTIYF	TGTGCCAGCAGAGGGGGGACAGCAGGAAACACCATATATTTT
NA	TRBJ1-1	14	TRBV6-1	NA	CASRMWQGGTEAFF	TGTGCCAGCAGGATGTGGCAGGGCGGAACTGAAGCTTTCTTT
NA	TRBJ2-6	18	TRBV4-1	few	CASTHDWETSSGANVLTF	TGCGCCAGCACCCACGATTGGGAGACTAGCTCTGGGGCCAACGTCCTGACTTTC
NA	TRBJ2-2	15	TRBV5-1	many	CASSFGTTLAGELFF	TGCGCCAGCAGCTTCGGTACAACCCTAGCCGGGGAGCTGTTTTTT
NA	TRBJ1-5	15	TRBV11-2	many	CASRQLNRGNQPQHF	TGTGCCAGCAGGCAACTGAACAGGGGCAATCAGCCCCAGCATTTT
TRBD1	TRBJ1-5	16	TRBV6-1	many	CASSRTGLDSNQPQHF	TGTGCCAGCAGTCGGACAGGGCTTGATAGCAATCAGCCCCAGCATTTT